This record looks at one T cell receptor (beta chain) sequence and its context. A J-beta primer mix and a sample-barcoded 5' primer were used in a second PCR of about 6 to 12 cycles. Every individual sample yielded 2.5 million or more paired-end reads (each containing CDR3). TCRdb re-called the 5' RACE reads through MiXCR, storing one row per CDR3 protein. The sample holds approximately 700,000 distinct CDR3 sequences; about 34% are singletons and the top ten take roughly 14%. Germline V gene lookup returns CDR1 MDHEN and CDR2 SYDVKM. The CDR3 contains 14 residues. Each sample yielded at least 6 million isolated PBMCs. The sample originates from a study of blood T cells in healthy people across ages.

The TCR sequence derives from a woman at least 80 years old in good health. The specimen was blood. The rearrangement links TRBV28 to TRBJ2-7; no clear D. TRBJ2-5 explains the end of the DNA better; the J call may be wrong. In DNA, the CDR3 is TGTGCCAGCAGTTTTCGGGCGCGGTTGGAGACCCAGTACTTC. Protein sequence: CASSFRARLETQYF.